The entry below describes one T cell receptor (beta chain). The antigen it binds to is not known. The input lacks base qualities; no much larger clone sits a single base away. Library preparation used the immunoSEQ multiplex PCR assay. TCRdb took this table from immuneACCESS and kept in-frame rearrangements with V and J called. Such tables lack part of the clones; where checked against another copy, unresolved V genes explain under half of the gap, and the rest is unexplained. The sample table holds 85,000 to 90,000 clones, of which around 86% were seen once. The top ten constitute 16% of the sample. This sample is drawn from a study of radiotherapy plus CTLA-4 blockade in lung cancer (dated by TCRdb to 2016 to 2019). At the level of the whole study: Among the enrolled patients, 15% to 20% had an objective response, and about 29% reached disease control.

The CDR3, from cysteine to phenylalanine, totals 13 residues. Kept here is only the CDR3 DNA, which spans 39 bases and is read in frame from base 1. Between the V and J ends, shortened by 3 bases and 0 bases respectively, the junction contains 4 bases. CDR1 MNHEY and CDR2 SMNVEV are derived from the germline V gene (reference sequence). The study tested focal radiation therapy combined with CTLA-4 blockade (ipilimumab) in patients with chemo-refractory metastatic non-small-cell lung cancer. The full study reports these points: TCR clones derived from tumors expanded in peripheral blood after treatment with radiotherapy and ipilimumab. Increased serum interferon-beta after radiation, together with early dynamic changes in blood T cell clones, were reported to be the strongest predictors of response.

Sample: peripheral blood, taken from a patient treated with radiotherapy plus ipilimumab. Here the chain combines TRBV27 and TRBJ2-3, with the identity of the D gene unclear. This sequence was found in a human donor with non-small cell lung cancer that progressed on radiotherapy plus ipilimumab. The CDR3 protein: CASSFASTDTQYF. The sequenced DNA is TGTGCCAGCAGTTTCGCTAGCACAGATACGCAGTATTTT.